This TCR beta chain derives from a study of beta chain features in type 1 diabetes. Study-wide results and caveats: People with Type 1 diabetes carried modestly yet significantly shorter TCRB CDR3s in all four CD4+ subsets. In these data, an HLA type influence on TCRB rearrangement remained unresolved. A pattern of fewer insertions and more deletions at VDJ junctions was seen in type 1 diabetes patients.

V was trimmed by 1 base and J by 0 bases, leaving 7 bases between them. The CDR3 covers 14 residues. Per germline, CDR1 SGHNT and CDR2 YYREEE (reference sequence). cDNA synthesis used the whole RNA isolate, giving expressed TCRB sequences. Reads from naive, central memory and regulatory T cell samples averaged around 3.7 million. TCRdb keeps only in-frame clones here, not all; method: immunoSEQ multiplex PCR. The sample carries roughly 730,000 clones, 10% to 15% recorded once. This clone was found a few times. What it binds is not known. The receptor's source is a man younger than 35 with type 1 diabetes. The specimen sequenced was naive CD4+ T cells from blood. The chain uses TRBV5-4 and TRBJ2-5; D remains unclear. The CDR3 spells CASSLTQNQETQYF. The CDR3 DNA sequence: TGTGCCAGCAGCTTGACACAGAACCAAGAGACCCAGTACTTC.